Presented here are 3 T cell receptor beta chains from one specimen sequenced in a study of CD8+CD57+ T cells in acquired aplastic anemia. The sequenced patients had an expansion of CD8+CD57+ cells seen by flow cytometry. Investigators profiled TCR beta VDJ and CDR3 from genomic DNA template. One entry per CDR3 protein results from TCRdb running MiXCR on the reads. The profile shows about 220,000 distinct CDR3 sequences, around 45% of them singletons. Sequencing was done on a sample of sorted CD4+, CD8+, or CD8+CD57+ T cells (not recorded which) from PBMCs. All receptors derive from a human donor with aplastic anemia.

Points on this clonotype: A read error is possible here, since a much larger clone lies one base away. The chain recombines TRBV10-3 with TRBJ2-7; 9 bases match TRBD1. CDR1 and CDR2 from the germline V gene are ENHRY and SYGVKD. The CDR3 is 14 amino acids. DNA for the CDR3: TGTGCCAGCAGTTACGGACAGGGGTCCTACGAGCAGCACTTC. Protein product: CASSYGQGSYEQHF.

V gene TRBV10-3 combines with J gene TRBJ2-5; tentative D call: TRBD2 (7 bases). The V and J ends lost 10 bases and 4 bases respectively, with 19 bases between them. Per the germline V gene, CDR1 is ENHRY and CDR2 is SYGVKD. This CDR3 has 14 amino acids. The chain's CDR3 is CATSGRGGGETQYF. As DNA, the CDR3 is TGTGCCACCTCAGGAAGGGGAGGGGGAGAGACCCAGTACTTC.

CDR3 in amino acids: CASSLSRGDDGNQPQHF. For the CDR3, the DNA is TGTGCCAGCAGTTTATCTAGGGGGGATGATGGCAATCAGCCCCAGCATTTT. The chain employs TRBV6-6 and TRBJ1-5, with D tentatively TRBD1 (6 bases). Germline V gives CDR1 MNHNY, CDR2 SVGAGI (reference sequence). Trimming cost V 4 bases and J 2 bases, with 18 bases left between them. CDR3 length equals 17 residues.